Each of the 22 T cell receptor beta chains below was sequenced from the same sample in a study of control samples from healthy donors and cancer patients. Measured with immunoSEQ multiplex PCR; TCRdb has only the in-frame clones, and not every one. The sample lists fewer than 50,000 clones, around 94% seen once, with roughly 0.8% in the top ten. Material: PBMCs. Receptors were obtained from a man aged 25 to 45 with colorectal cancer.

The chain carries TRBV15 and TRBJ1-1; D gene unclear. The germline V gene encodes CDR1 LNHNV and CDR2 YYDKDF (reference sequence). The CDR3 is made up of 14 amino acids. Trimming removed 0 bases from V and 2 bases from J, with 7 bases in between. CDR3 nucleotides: TGTGCCACCAGCAGAGAGGGGATAAACACTGAAGCTTTCTTT. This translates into CATSREGINTEAFF. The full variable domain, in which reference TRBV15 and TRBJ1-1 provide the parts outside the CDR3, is DAMVIQNPRYQVTQFGKPVTLSCSQTLNHNVMYWYQQKSSQAPKLLFHYYDKDFNNEADTPDNFQSRRPNTSFCFLDIRSPGLGDTAMYLCATSREGINTEAFFGQGTRLTVV.

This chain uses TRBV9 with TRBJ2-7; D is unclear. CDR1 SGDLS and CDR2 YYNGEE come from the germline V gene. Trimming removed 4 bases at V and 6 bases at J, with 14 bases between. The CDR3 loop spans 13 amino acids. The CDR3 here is CASSSPPRTEQYF. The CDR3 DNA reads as TGTGCCAGCAGCTCCCCCCCACGGACCGAGCAGTACTTC. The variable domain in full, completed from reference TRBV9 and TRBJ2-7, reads DSGVTQTPKHLITATGQRVTLRCSPRSGDLSVYWYQQSLDQGLQFLIQYYNGEERAKGNILERFSAQQFPDLHSELNLSSLELGDSALYFCASSSPPRTEQYFGPGTRLTVT.

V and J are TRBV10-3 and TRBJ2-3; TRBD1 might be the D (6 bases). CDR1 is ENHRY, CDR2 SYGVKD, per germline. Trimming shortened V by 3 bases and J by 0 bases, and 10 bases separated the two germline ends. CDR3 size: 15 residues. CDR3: CAISDSGQSTDTQYF. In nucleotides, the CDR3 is TGTGCCATCAGTGACTCGGGACAAAGCACAGATACGCAGTATTTT.

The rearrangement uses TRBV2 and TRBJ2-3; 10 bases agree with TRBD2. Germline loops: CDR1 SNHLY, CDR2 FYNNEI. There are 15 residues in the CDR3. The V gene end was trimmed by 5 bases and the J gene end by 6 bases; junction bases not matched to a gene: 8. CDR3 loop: CASSSSGGGLDTQYF. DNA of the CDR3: TGTGCCAGCAGTTCTAGCGGGGGAGGTTTGGATACGCAGTATTTT.

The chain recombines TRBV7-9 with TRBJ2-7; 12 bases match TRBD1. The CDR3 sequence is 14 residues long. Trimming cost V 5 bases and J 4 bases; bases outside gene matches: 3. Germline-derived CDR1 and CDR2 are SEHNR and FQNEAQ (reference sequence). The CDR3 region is CASSMGQGAYEQYF. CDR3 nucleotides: TGTGCCAGCAGCATGGGACAGGGGGCATACGAGCAGTACTTC.

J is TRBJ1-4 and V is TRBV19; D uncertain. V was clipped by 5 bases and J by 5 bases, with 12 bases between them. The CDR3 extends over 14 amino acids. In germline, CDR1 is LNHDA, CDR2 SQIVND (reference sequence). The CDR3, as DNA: TGTGCCAGTAGTGGAGCAGCTTACAATGAAAAACTGTTTTTT. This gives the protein CASSGAAYNEKLFF.

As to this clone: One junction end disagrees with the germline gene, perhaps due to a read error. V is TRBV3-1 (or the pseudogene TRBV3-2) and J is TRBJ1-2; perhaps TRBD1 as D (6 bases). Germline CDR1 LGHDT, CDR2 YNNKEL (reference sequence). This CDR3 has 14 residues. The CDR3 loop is CASSQGGLPDSGDF. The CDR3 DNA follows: TGTGCCAGCAGCCAAGGGGGTCTCCCTGATTCAGGGGACTTC.

The CDR3 DNA reads TGTGCCAGCAGTCTGAACTCAGGGGGCTTAATGGCTGCAGATACGCAGTATTTT. Translation: CASSLNSGGLMAADTQYF. The chain carries TRBV6-6 and TRBJ2-3, with 8 bases lining up with TRBD1. The CDR3 spans 18 residues. The V segment lost 5 bases and the J segment 4 bases; nucleotides outside the gene matches: 17. Per germline, CDR1 MNHNY and CDR2 SVGAGI (reference sequence).

The CDR3 spells CASSVDPESEAFF. CDR3 DNA sequence: TGTGCCAGCAGCGTAGACCCTGAGAGTGAAGCTTTCTTT. The rearrangement joins TRBV9 to TRBJ1-1; D unresolved. The V gene's germline CDR1 is SGDLS and CDR2 YYNGEE. This CDR3 contains 13 residues. V lost 0 bases, J lost 7 bases, and 10 bases lay in between. Complete variable domain (other parts from reference TRBV9 and TRBJ1-1): DSGVTQTPKHLITATGQRVTLRCSPRSGDLSVYWYQQSLDQGLQFLIQYYNGEERAKGNILERFSAQQFPDLHSELNLSSLELGDSALYFCASSVDPESEAFFGQGTRLTVV.

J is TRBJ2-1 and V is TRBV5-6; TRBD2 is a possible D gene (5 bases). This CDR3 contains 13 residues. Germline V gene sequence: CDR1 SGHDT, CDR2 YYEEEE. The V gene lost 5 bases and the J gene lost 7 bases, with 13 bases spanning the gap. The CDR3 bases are TGTGCCAGCAGTCTTGAGGGCGGGAATGAGCAGTTCTTC. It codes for CASSLEGGNEQFF.

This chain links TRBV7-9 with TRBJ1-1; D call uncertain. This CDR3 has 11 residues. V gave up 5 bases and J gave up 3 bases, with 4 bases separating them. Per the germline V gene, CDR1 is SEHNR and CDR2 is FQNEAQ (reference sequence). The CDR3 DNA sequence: TGTGCCAGCAGCACATACACTGAAGCTTTCTTT. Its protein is CASSTYTEAFF.

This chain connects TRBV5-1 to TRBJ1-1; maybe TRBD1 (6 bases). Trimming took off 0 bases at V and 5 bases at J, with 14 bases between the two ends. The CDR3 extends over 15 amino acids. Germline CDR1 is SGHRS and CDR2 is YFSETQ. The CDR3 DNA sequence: TGCGCCAGCAGCTTGGCCGGGGGGCGAACAACTGAAGCTTTCTTT. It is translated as CASSLAGGRTTEAFF.

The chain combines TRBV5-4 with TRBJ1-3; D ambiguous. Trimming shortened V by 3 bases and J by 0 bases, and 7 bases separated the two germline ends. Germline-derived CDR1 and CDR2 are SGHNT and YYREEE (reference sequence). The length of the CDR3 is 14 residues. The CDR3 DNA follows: TGTGCCAGCAGCTCCTCCTCCTCTGGAAACACCATATATTTT. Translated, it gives CASSSSSSGNTIYF.

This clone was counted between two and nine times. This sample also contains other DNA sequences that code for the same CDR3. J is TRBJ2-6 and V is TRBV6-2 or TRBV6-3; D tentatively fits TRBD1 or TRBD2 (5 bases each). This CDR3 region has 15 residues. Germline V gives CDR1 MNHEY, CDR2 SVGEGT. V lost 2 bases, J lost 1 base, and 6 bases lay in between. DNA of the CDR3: TGTGCCAGCAGTTACGGGGGATCTGGGGCCAACGTCCTGACTTTC. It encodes CASSYGGSGANVLTF.

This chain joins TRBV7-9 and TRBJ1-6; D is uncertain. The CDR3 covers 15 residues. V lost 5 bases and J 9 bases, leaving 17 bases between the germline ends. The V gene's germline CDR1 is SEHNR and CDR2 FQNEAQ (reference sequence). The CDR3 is CASSPELGLISPLHF. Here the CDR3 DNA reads TGTGCCAGCAGCCCCGAGTTGGGGTTGATTTCACCCCTCCACTTT.

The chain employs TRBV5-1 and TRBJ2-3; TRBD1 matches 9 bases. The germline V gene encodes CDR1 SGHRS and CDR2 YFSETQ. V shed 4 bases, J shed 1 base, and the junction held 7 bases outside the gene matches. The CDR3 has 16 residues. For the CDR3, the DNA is TGCGCCAGCAGCCCGGACAGGGGAGACGGCACAGATACGCAGTATTTT. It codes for CASSPDRGDGTDTQYF.

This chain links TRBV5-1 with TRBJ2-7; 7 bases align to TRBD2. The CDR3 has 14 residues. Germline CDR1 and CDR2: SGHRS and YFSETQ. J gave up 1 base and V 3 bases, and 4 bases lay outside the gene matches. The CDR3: CASSWGGLSYEQYF. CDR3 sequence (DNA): TGCGCCAGCAGCTGGGGGGGACTATCCTACGAGCAGTACTTC.

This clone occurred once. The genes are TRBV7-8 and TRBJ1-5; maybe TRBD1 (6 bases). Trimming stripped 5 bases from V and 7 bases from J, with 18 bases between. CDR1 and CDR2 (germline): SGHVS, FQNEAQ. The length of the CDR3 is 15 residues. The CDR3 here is CASSGRGGRLQPQHF. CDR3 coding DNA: TGTGCCAGCAGCGGGCGGGGGGGGCGATTGCAGCCCCAGCATTTT. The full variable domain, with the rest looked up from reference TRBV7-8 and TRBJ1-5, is GAGVSQSPRYKVAKRGQDVALRCDPISGHVSLFWYQQALGQGPEFLTYFQNEAQLDKSGLPSDRFFAERPEGSVSTLKIQRTQQEDSAVYLCASSGRGGRLQPQHFGDGTRLSIL.

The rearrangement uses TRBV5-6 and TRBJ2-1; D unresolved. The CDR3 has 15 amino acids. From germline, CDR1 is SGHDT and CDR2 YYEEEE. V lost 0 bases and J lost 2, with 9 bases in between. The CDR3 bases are TGTGCCAGCAGCTTGGAGAGACGGACCTACAATGAGCAGTTCTTC. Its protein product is CASSLERRTYNEQFF.

CDR3 sequence: CATRGGTNYGYTF. The CDR3 nucleotides read TGTGCCACCAGAGGGGGTACCAACTATGGCTACACCTTC. The chain combines TRBV15 with TRBJ1-2; the D gene is possibly TRBD1 (6 bases). V lost 6 bases to trimming and J lost 2 bases, with 10 bases between them. CDR3 length: 13 amino acids. Germline loops: CDR1 LNHNV, CDR2 YYDKDF (reference sequence).

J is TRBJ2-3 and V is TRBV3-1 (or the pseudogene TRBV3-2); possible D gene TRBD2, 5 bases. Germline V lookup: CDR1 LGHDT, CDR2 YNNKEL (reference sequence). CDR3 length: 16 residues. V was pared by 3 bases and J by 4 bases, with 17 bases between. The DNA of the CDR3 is TGTGCCAGCAGCCATAAGGCCCTAGCTTGGGCAGATACGCAGTATTTT. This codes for CASSHKALAWADTQYF.

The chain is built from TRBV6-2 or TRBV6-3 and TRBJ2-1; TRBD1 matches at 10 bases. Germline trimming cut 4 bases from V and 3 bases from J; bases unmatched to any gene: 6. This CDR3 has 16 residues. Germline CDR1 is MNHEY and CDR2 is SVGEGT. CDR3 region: CASSFPTGGVYNEQFF. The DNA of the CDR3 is TGTGCCAGCAGTTTTCCGACAGGGGGCGTCTACAATGAGCAGTTCTTC.